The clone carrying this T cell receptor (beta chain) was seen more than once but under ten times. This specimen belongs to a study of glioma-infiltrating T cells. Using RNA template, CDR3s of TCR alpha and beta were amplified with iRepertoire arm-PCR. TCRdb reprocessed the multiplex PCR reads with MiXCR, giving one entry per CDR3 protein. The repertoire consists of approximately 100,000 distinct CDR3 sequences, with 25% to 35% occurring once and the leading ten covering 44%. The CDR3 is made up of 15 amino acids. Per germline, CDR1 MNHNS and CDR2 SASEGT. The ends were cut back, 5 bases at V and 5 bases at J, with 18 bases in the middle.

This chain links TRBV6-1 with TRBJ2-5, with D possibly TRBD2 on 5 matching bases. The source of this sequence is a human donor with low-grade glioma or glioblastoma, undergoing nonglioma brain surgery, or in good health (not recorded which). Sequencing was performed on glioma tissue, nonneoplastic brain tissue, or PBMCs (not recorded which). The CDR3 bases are TGTGCCAGCAGTCTAGGGTCCGGGGATGGCGAGACCCAGTACTTC. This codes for CASSLGSGDGETQYF.